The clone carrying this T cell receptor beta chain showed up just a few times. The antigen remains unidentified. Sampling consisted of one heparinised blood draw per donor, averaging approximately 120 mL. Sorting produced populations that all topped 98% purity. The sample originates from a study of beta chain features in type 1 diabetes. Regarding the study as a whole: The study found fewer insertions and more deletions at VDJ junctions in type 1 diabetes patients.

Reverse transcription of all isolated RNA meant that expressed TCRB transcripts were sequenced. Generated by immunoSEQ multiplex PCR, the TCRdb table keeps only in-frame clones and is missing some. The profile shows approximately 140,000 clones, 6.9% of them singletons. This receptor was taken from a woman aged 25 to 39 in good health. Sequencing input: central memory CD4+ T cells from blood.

The CDR3 spells CASSLPGTAYEQYF. The CDR3 nucleotides are TGCGCCAGCAGCTTGCCCGGGACAGCCTACGAGCAGTACTTC. The chain carries TRBV5-1 and TRBJ2-7, with 7 nucleotides matching TRBD1. The CDR3 extends over 14 amino acids. With 1 base clipped from V and 2 bases from J, the junction kept 3 bases outside the gene matches. Germline V gene sequence: CDR1 SGHRS, CDR2 YFSETQ.